The 6 T cell receptor beta chains presented below share a single source sample, sequenced in a study of shared clonotypes between healthy human individuals. Sequencing used immunoSEQ multiplex PCR; TCRdb keeps in-frame clones, though not all of them. Of roughly 2.5 million clones listed, more than 80% are singletons. What was sequenced was naive CD4+ T cells sorted from blood. As to subset: CD45RA+ positively selected. The receptors originated from a man between 18 and 29 years old in good health.

Details on this clone: Other DNA sequences in the same sample also yield this CDR3. The chain links TRBV29-1 to TRBJ1-2; D is uncertain. V was trimmed by 3 bases and J by 5 bases, leaving 22 bases between them. Germline V gene lookup returns CDR1 SQVTM and CDR2 ANQGSEA. The CDR3 sequence is 16 residues long. The chain's CDR3 is CSVEGTGRDSLYGYTF. In DNA form, the CDR3 reads TGCAGCGTTGAGGGAACGGGGAGGGATTCCCTATATGGCTACACCTTC.

The chain recombines TRBV7-3 with TRBJ1-6; 8 bases are a match to TRBD1. The length of the CDR3 is 13 residues. Trimming cost V 6 bases and J 7 bases; bases outside gene matches: 2. CDR1 and CDR2 (germline): SGHTA, FQGTGA. The DNA for the CDR3 is TGTGCCAGCAGTCGGGACAGGAATTCACCCCTCCACTTT. Translating it yields CASSRDRNSPLHF.

The chain links TRBV5-1 to TRBJ2-2; 7 bases map to TRBD2. Germline lookup yields CDR1 SGHRS and CDR2 YFSETQ. The CDR3 has 17 residues. V lost 0 bases to trimming and J lost 2 bases; unmatched junction nucleotides: 7. This CDR3 is CASSLATLAENTGELFF. The CDR3 nucleotides are TGCGCCAGCAGCTTGGCAACGCTAGCGGAAAACACCGGGGAGCTGTTTTTT.

The chain recombines TRBV7-2 with TRBJ1-1, with TRBD1 identical over 7 bases. J lost 7 bases, V lost 1 base, and 9 bases had no gene match. CDR1 SGHTA and CDR2 FQGNSA come from the germline V gene. The CDR3 is 15 residues long. The CDR3 spells CASSLVTGAAGEAFF. DNA of the CDR3: TGTGCCAGCAGCTTAGTTACAGGGGCCGCGGGTGAAGCTTTCTTT.

The chain combines TRBV28 with TRBJ2-7; tentatively, D is TRBD1 (6 bases). Trimming removed 4 bases at V and 5 bases at J, with 18 bases between. Germline CDR1 MDHEN, CDR2 SYDVKM. This CDR3 comprises 15 residues. The CDR3 DNA sequence: TGTGCCAGCAGTTCTCCGGTGGCAGGGGCTCACGAGCAGTACTTC. Protein product: CASSSPVAGAHEQYF.

This chain joins TRBV19 and TRBJ2-1, with a tentative D call TRBD1 (6 bases). V lost 4 bases, J lost 0 bases, and 10 bases lay in between. The CDR3 has 15 amino acids. The germline V gene encodes CDR1 LNHDA and CDR2 SQIVND (reference sequence). CDR3 sequence: CASSRTGLSYNEQFF. The CDR3 nucleotides are TGTGCCAGTAGTAGAACAGGGCTCTCCTACAATGAGCAGTTCTTC. Together with reference TRBV19 and TRBJ2-1, the CDR3 gives the full variable domain: DGGITQSPKYLFRKEGQNVTLSCEQNLNHDAMYWYRQDPGQGLRLIYYSQIVNDFQKGDIAEGYSVSREKKESFPLTVTSAQKNPTAFYLCASSRTGLSYNEQFFGPGTRLTVL.